These 14 T cell receptor beta chains were all obtained from the same sample, sequenced in a study of Graves' ophthalmopathy and Graves' hyperthyroidism. Investigators amplified TCR beta CDR3 regions from RNA transcripts. Scientists carried out first-round RT-PCR using HTBI primers and then a second-round multiplex PCR. TCRdb independently ran MiXCR on the multiplex PCR reads; one entry per CDR3 protein. This sample has about 400,000 distinct CDR3 sequences, with about 18% found just once. The sequencing sample was made of peripheral blood. The source of these receptors is a woman under 30 with Graves' ophthalmopathy.

The chain is built from TRBV20-1 and TRBJ2-5, with 8 bases matching TRBD2. The CDR3 covers 12 residues. Trimming at V came to 5 bases and at J to 5 bases, leaving 4 bases not matched to a gene. Germline CDR1 and CDR2: DFQATT and SNEGSKA (reference sequence). Here the CDR3 DNA reads TGCAGTGCTTCGGGGGGGGGGGAGACCCAGTACTTC. It encodes CSASGGGETQYF.

This clonotype appeared many times. A much larger clone differs from this one at a single base, so this may be a read error. The chain links TRBV6-5 to TRBJ2-5, with TRBD2 identical over 9 bases. The CDR3 loop spans 16 amino acids. Per germline, CDR1 MNHEY and CDR2 SVGAGI. J lost 7 bases, V lost 0 bases, and 9 bases had no gene match. CDR3 loop: CASSYSRGGVRGTQYF. The CDR3 DNA reads TGTGCCAGCAGTTACTCGCGGGGGGGCGTCCGAGGGACCCAGTACTTC.

This clonotype was counted ten times or more. The J gene is TRBJ2-5, the V gene TRBV19, with D unresolved. Looked up from germline, CDR1 is LNHDA and CDR2 is SQIVND (reference sequence). The CDR3 is made up of 12 amino acids. Between the trimmed V and J ends, which lost 5 bases and 5 bases, there was a span of 9 bases. This CDR3 is CASSAEWETQYF. CDR3 bases: TGTGCCAGTAGTGCGGAGTGGGAGACCCAGTACTTC.

This clonotype was detected many times. V and J are TRBV11-2 and TRBJ1-1, with TRBD1 identical over 8 bases. The V gene end was trimmed by 4 bases and the J gene end by 4 bases; junction bases not matched to a gene: 11. The CDR3 runs 16 residues. The germline V gene has CDR1 SGHAT and CDR2 FQNNGV. The CDR3 here is CASSWHRGLTGTEAFF. The DNA of the CDR3 is TGTGCCAGCAGCTGGCACAGGGGGTTGACTGGCACTGAAGCTTTCTTT.

This clonotype has at least ten counts. The chain uses TRBV6-1 and TRBJ1-1, with TRBD1 as a possible D gene (5 bases). This CDR3 has 16 amino acids. Trimming took 0 bases from V and 1 from J, leaving 12 bases between them. CDR1 is MNHNS, CDR2 SASEGT, per germline. CDR3 nucleotide sequence: TGTGCCAGCAGTGAAGCGCGGACAATAAGGAACACTGAAGCTTTCTTT. Encoded protein: CASSEARTIRNTEAFF.

This clonotype came up a few times. The junction shows a germline mismatch at one end, possibly a read error. CDR3 DNA sequence: TGTGCCTGGAGTGTTTCAGCCAATGAGCAATTCTTC. Its translation: CAWSVSANEQFF. The genes are TRBV30 and TRBJ2-1, with D uncertain. The CDR3 has 12 residues. Germline CDR1 is GTSNPN and CDR2 is SVGIG (reference sequence).

V usage is TRBV11-2 and J usage is TRBJ2-7; the match to TRBD2 covers 11 bases. Losses at the gene ends were 4 bases for V and 3 bases for J; bases not matched to a gene: 5. Germline V gives CDR1 SGHAT, CDR2 FQNNGV. This CDR3 has 15 residues. The CDR3 loop reads CASSWGLADLYEQYF. DNA for the CDR3: TGTGCCAGCAGCTGGGGACTAGCGGACCTCTACGAGCAGTACTTC.

V is TRBV29-1 and J is TRBJ2-1, with TRBD1 matching over 7 bases. The V and J ends lost 8 bases and 3 bases, in that order; junction bases with no gene match: 7. From germline, CDR1 is SQVTM and CDR2 ANQGSEA. The CDR3 runs to 13 residues. The CDR3 nucleotides read TGCAGCACTGAGGGGACAGACTACAATGAGCAGTTCTTC. Translation: CSTEGTDYNEQFF.

This clonotype was detected ten times or more. The V gene is TRBV29-1, the J gene TRBJ2-5; TRBD2 aligns across 7 bases. V lost 7 bases and J lost 4; bases outside the gene matches: 12. Germline assignment: CDR1 SQVTM and CDR2 ANQGSEA. This CDR3 has 14 amino acids. The CDR3 is CSASPAGRRETQYF. The CDR3 DNA is TGCAGCGCATCCCCAGCGGGGAGGCGAGAGACCCAGTACTTC. The full variable domain, rest sourced from reference TRBV29-1 and TRBJ2-5, is SAVISQKPSRDICQRGTSLTIQCQVDSQVTMMFWYRQQPGQSLTLIATANQGSEATYESGFVIDKFPISRPNLTFSTLTVSNMSPEDSSIYLCSASPAGRRETQYFGPGTRLLVL.

This clonotype was observed at least ten times. This chain links TRBV7-2 with TRBJ1-1, with TRBD1 as a possible D gene (5 bases). CDR1 and CDR2 (germline): SGHTA, FQGNSA. This CDR3 is 15 amino acids long. Trimming shortened V by 5 bases and J by 6 bases, and 19 bases separated the two germline ends. CDR3 bases: TGTGCCAGCAGCCCAGAGGGACGGGAAGGGGCTGAAGCTTTCTTT. The encoded protein is CASSPEGREGAEAFF.

This clonotype was counted at least ten times. With a much larger clone just one base away, this may be a read error. This chain connects TRBV11-2 to TRBJ2-7; no clear D. The V gene lost 1 base and the J gene lost 0 bases, with 7 bases spanning the gap. This CDR3 is built from 14 residues. Germline lookup yields CDR1 SGHAT and CDR2 FQNNGV. CDR3 in amino acids: CASSLGVHSYEQYF. CDR3 DNA: TGTGCCAGCAGCTTAGGGGTCCACTCCTACGAGCAGTACTTC.

At least ten counts were recorded for this clonotype. The chain is built from TRBV7-3 and TRBJ2-5; D possibly corresponds to TRBD2 (6 bases). The germline V and J ends were trimmed by 2 bases and 1 base, with 11 bases remaining between them. CDR1 SGHTA and CDR2 FQGTGA come from the germline V gene. This CDR3 comprises 15 residues. CDR3 in DNA: TGTGCCAGCAGCTTAGGGGGGTCGCTCCAAGAGACCCAGTACTTC. The encoded protein is CASSLGGSLQETQYF.

The chain employs TRBV6-1 and TRBJ2-7, with TRBD1 identical over 7 bases. V shed 5 bases, J shed 0 bases, and the junction held 4 bases outside the gene matches. CDR1 is MNHNS, CDR2 SASEGT, per germline. The CDR3 totals 14 residues. The CDR3 is CASSRDRVSYEQYF. For the CDR3, the DNA is TGTGCCAGCAGTCGTGACAGGGTCTCCTACGAGCAGTACTTC.

CDR3 in amino acids: CASSWRATYEQYF. The CDR3 DNA follows: TGTGCCAGCAGTTGGAGAGCGACCTACGAGCAGTACTTC. The rearrangement joins TRBV6-5 to TRBJ2-7; no firm D call. Germline values: CDR1 MNHEY, CDR2 SVGAGI. V lost 4 bases, J lost 2 bases, and 9 bases lay in between. CDR3 length: 13 residues.